This T cell receptor (beta chain) appears in the sequencing data of a study of blood T cell repertoires in COVID-19 (dated by TCRdb to 2019 to 2021). For the wider study: Samples from collaborators originated in the United States, Italy and Spain and spanned both the acute and convalescent phases of COVID-19. The prospective study material was composed of cDNA or gDNA derived from T cells, B-cell-depleted T cells, or PBMCs. Subjects who had been exposed to COVID-19, were actively infected with it, or had recovered from it provided the deeply sampled blood TCRbeta repertoires that made up the dataset. The repertoires were released in a freely available public database intended as a resource for research on the immune response to SARS-CoV-2. The samples were drawn from the first 160 participants of the ongoing ImmuneRACE study and from 1,254 subjects provided by 6 global collaborators. Nearly every sample came with metadata listing a de-identified subject ID, COVID-19 status, age in years and sex. Where available, HLA class I and class II types were taken from metadata supplied by the sample provider and were not determined by assay-based typing. On the study overall, not on this receptor specifically: Clinical and demographic metadata were provided uncurated, with the amount varying by source and participant.

This clone was found once. The antigen it binds to is not known. Per-base qualities were not stored, and no clone one base away is much larger. TCRbeta CDR3 regions were amplified from genomic DNA using the immunoSEQ Assay, a bias-controlled multiplex PCR. The paper's processing steps were these. The number of nucleated cells in each sample was estimated from the amplification of reference gene primers within the assay. Sequence reads were collapsed and filtered to measure the absolute abundance of every unique TCRbeta CDR3 rearrangement. Productive Simpson clonality was computed per sample as the square root of Simpson's diversity index over productive rearrangements. What TCRdb holds here is the immuneACCESS table cut down to in-frame rearrangements. Part of the clones is not present; checked against another copy, under half of the missing clones reflect an unresolved V gene, and the others are unexplained. Clone size and the V and J calls come from that table; the DNA yielded D and trimming. The sample yields about 140,000 clones; around 86% were counted once. About 1.4% of the sample belongs to the ten largest clones.

Whole blood was collected in K2EDTA tubes by collaborating institutions according to the institutions' own protocols. For TCRbeta analysis, collaborator samples were shipped as frozen whole blood, as isolated PBMCs, or as DNA extracted from either sample type. Measured from the cysteine to the phenylalanine, the CDR3 is 15 residues long. Only the CDR3 portion is preserved as DNA: 45 bases, with reading frame beginning at the first base. For CDR1 and CDR2, the germline V gene (reference sequence) lists LGHDT and YNNKEL. Cut back by 5 bases and 2 bases, the V and J ends lie 16 bases apart. The sequence is built from TRBV3-1 (or the pseudogene TRBV3-2) and TRBJ2-7; a tentative D call is TRBD2 (5 bases match). The sample was peripheral blood. This sequence originates from a human donor in a cohort sampled during active COVID-19. Read as DNA, the sequence is TGTGCCAGCAGCTCCGGGATCCTGAAGGCCTACGAGCAGTACTTC. Translated, this is CASSSGILKAYEQYF.